The 31 T cell receptor beta chains in this list originate from one sample, sequenced in a study of PD-L1 blockade in urothelial cancer. Measured with immunoSEQ multiplex PCR; TCRdb has only the in-frame clones, and not every one. In the table there are roughly 120,000 clones, around 84% of which are singletons. The time point: pretreatment peripheral blood. Sequenced material: PBMCs, taken around atezolizumab (anti-PD-L1) treatment. These receptors came from a man between 45 and 60 years old with urothelial cancer.

The J gene is TRBJ2-7, the V gene TRBV11-2; tentative D call: TRBD1 (7 bases). The V gene's germline CDR1 is SGHAT and CDR2 FQNNGV. Deletions cut 3 bases from V and 3 bases from J, with 24 bases between. This CDR3 spans 18 amino acids. The DNA of the CDR3 is TGTGCCAGCAGCTTGCGGAGATCGGGGGACAGATCAGGCTACGAGCAGTACTTC. This translates into CASSLRRSGDRSGYEQYF.

The chain couples TRBV6-5 to TRBJ2-1, with 13 bases fitting TRBD2. Germline V CDR1 and CDR2: MNHEY, SVGAGI. The CDR3 is 13 amino acids. V shed 5 bases and J 10 bases; nucleotides not matched to a gene: 2. This CDR3 is CASSGTSGAEQFF. In nucleotides, the CDR3 is TGTGCCAGCAGTGGGACTAGCGGGGCCGAGCAGTTCTTC.

The gene calls are TRBV29-1 and TRBJ1-4, with D unresolved. Germline CDR1 SQVTM, CDR2 ANQGSEA. There are 11 residues in the CDR3. As DNA, the CDR3 is TGCGACCGGGAGGCAGGTGAAAAACTGTTTTTT. It encodes CDREAGEKLFF.

This clone was detected a few times. The chain carries TRBV30 and TRBJ1-5; 8 bases line up with TRBD1. The germline V gene encodes CDR1 GTSNPN and CDR2 SVGIG (reference sequence). The CDR3 has 16 amino acids. The ends lost 2 bases at V and 7 bases at J; junction bases unmatched: 13. The CDR3 region has the DNA TGTGCCTGGAGTTCCGGAGCAGGGGGCTTTCAACAGCCCCAGCATTTT. Translated, it gives CAWSSGAGGFQQPQHF.

The CDR3: CASSYYPGTSGNEQFF. Written as DNA, the CDR3 is TGCGCCAGCAGCTACTACCCCGGGACTAGCGGCAATGAGCAGTTCTTC. The chain couples TRBV5-1 to TRBJ2-1; 11 bases map to TRBD2. With V trimmed by 3 bases and J by 6 bases, 8 bases remained unmatched. Germline CDR1 and CDR2: SGHRS and YFSETQ. The CDR3 contains 16 residues.

J is TRBJ2-5 and V is TRBV4-1, with 8 bases fitting TRBD2. The CDR3 is 15 amino acids. V was clipped by 4 bases and J by 3 bases; unmatched bases: 7. Germline V gene data show CDR1 as MGHRA and CDR2 as YSYEKL. The CDR3 sequence: CASSRWGAGEETQYF. The CDR3 coding sequence is TGCGCCAGCAGCCGTTGGGGAGCGGGAGAAGAGACCCAGTACTTC.

This clone is a singleton in its sample. The chain employs TRBV13 and TRBJ1-6; 8 nucleotides match TRBD1. CDR3 length: 17 amino acids. Germline CDR1 reads PRHDT; CDR2 reads FYEKMQ (reference sequence). J lost 8 bases, V lost 4 bases, and 13 bases had no gene match. CDR3 sequence: CASSSRPRGTGYSPLHF. Here the CDR3 DNA reads TGTGCCAGCAGCTCCAGGCCAAGGGGGACAGGATATTCACCCCTCCACTTT.

This rearrangement joins TRBV5-1 to TRBJ2-2, with TRBD2 as a possible D gene (6 bases). The CDR3 totals 15 residues. Germline V gives CDR1 SGHRS, CDR2 YFSETQ. Trimming shortened V by 3 bases and J by 4 bases, and 13 bases separated the two germline ends. The CDR3 DNA sequence: TGCGCCAGCAGCTGGCGGGACGCGGCCACCGGGGAGCTGTTTTTT. Its translation is CASSWRDAATGELFF.

This sequence joins TRBV28 and TRBJ2-7; 9 bases line up with TRBD2. The CDR3 loop spans 16 amino acids. Germline CDR1 and CDR2: MDHEN and SYDVKM. With 2 bases clipped from V and 5 bases from J, the junction kept 10 bases outside the gene matches. As DNA, the CDR3 is TGTGCCAGCAGTTTAGCTGGTAGCGGGAGACGGAACGAGCAGTACTTC. Translating it yields CASSLAGSGRRNEQYF. The full variable domain, rest sourced from reference TRBV28 and TRBJ2-7, is DVKVTQSSRYLVKRTGEKVFLECVQDMDHENMFWYRQDPGLGLRLIYFSYDVKMKEKGDIPEGYSVSREKKERFSLILESASTNQTSMYLCASSLAGSGRRNEQYFGPGTRLTVT.

V usage is TRBV6-5 and J usage is TRBJ1-1; 7 positions agree with TRBD1. The CDR3 is 14 residues long. Germline V gene sequence: CDR1 MNHEY, CDR2 SVGAGI. The junction had 9 bases not matched to a gene; V was cut back by 1 base and J by 10 bases. The DNA for the CDR3 is TGTGCCAGCAGTTACTTGTCGACAGGGTTTATAGCTTTCTTT. Translating gives CASSYLSTGFIAFF.

This clone was seen just once. This chain links TRBV28 with TRBJ2-7; D gene unclear. Germline CDR1 MDHEN, CDR2 SYDVKM. V lost 5 bases to trimming and J lost 4 bases, with 6 bases between them. This CDR3 has 11 amino acids. The CDR3 DNA reads as TGTGCCAGCAGTCGCGGATACGAGCAGTACTTC. Translating it yields CASSRGYEQYF.

This chain uses TRBV27 with TRBJ2-3, with D uncertain. CDR3 size: 16 residues. The germline gives CDR1 MNHEY, CDR2 SMNVEV (reference sequence). V lost 0 bases, J lost 4 bases, and 14 bases lay in between. CDR3 in DNA: TGTGCCAGCAGTTTATCCCCCCCCAAGTCGGCAGATACGCAGTATTTT. The encoded protein is CASSLSPPKSADTQYF.

In DNA form, the CDR3 reads TGTGCCAGCAGTGCATCTTTTCCGGGACAGGGGCTTTCACCCCTCCACTTT. It codes for CASSASFPGQGLSPLHF. This chain connects TRBV28 to TRBJ1-6; the match to TRBD1 covers 10 bases. The CDR3 consists of 17 residues. V shed 5 bases and J 9 bases; nucleotides not matched to a gene: 13. Germline loops: CDR1 MDHEN, CDR2 SYDVKM.

The chain has TRBV27 and TRBJ2-1, with 7 bases matching TRBD2. The trim removed 5 bases at V and 3 bases at J, leaving 10 bases unmatched. The germline V gene encodes CDR1 MNHEY and CDR2 SMNVEV (reference sequence). The CDR3 extends over 16 amino acids. Here the CDR3 DNA reads TGTGCCAGCAGTCCCCGGGACTACTCTATCTACAATGAGCAGTTCTTC. This sequence encodes CASSPRDYSIYNEQFF.

The V gene is TRBV7-9, the J gene TRBJ1-3, with no clear D. Per the germline V gene, CDR1 is SEHNR and CDR2 is FQNEAQ (reference sequence). Trimming removed 5 bases from V and 2 bases from J, with 10 bases in between. The CDR3 is 14 amino acids. DNA for the CDR3: TGTGCCAGCAGCCTCCAGACTACTGGAAACACCATATATTTT. As protein: CASSLQTTGNTIYF.

V usage is TRBV28 and J usage is TRBJ2-2; D may be TRBD2 (5 bases). The germline gives CDR1 MDHEN, CDR2 SYDVKM. The CDR3 loop spans 15 amino acids. The V end was cut by 4 bases, the J end by 1 base, with 10 bases between. The DNA for the CDR3 is TGTGCCAGCAGTTCGGGGATTTTGAACACCGGGGAGCTGTTTTTT. Encoded protein: CASSSGILNTGELFF. Together with reference TRBV28 and TRBJ2-2, the CDR3 gives the full variable domain: DVKVTQSSRYLVKRTGEKVFLECVQDMDHENMFWYRQDPGLGLRLIYFSYDVKMKEKGDIPEGYSVSREKKERFSLILESASTNQTSMYLCASSSGILNTGELFFGEGSRLTVL.

The chain employs TRBV5-4 and TRBJ2-2, with no clear D. This CDR3 region has 13 residues. In germline, CDR1 is SGHNT, CDR2 YYREEE (reference sequence). V lost 1 base and J lost 6, with 7 bases in between. The CDR3 bases are TGTGCCAGCAGCTTGAAGGCGGCCGGGGAGCTGTTTTTT. This sequence encodes CASSLKAAGELFF.

CDR3 DNA: TGTGCCTGGACTGACAGGTCCTACGAGCAGTACTTC. This codes for CAWTDRSYEQYF. The chain joins TRBV30 to TRBJ2-7, with D maybe TRBD1 (6 bases). The germline V gene encodes CDR1 GTSNPN and CDR2 SVGIG (reference sequence). V lost 4 bases and J lost 1, with 8 bases in between. The length of the CDR3 is 12 residues. The full variable domain, completed using reference TRBV30 and TRBJ2-7, is SQTIHQWPATLVQPVGSPLSLECTVEGTSNPNLYWYRQAAGRGLQLLFYSVGIGQISSEVPQNLSASRPQDRQFILSSKKLLLSDSGFYLCAWTDRSYEQYFGPGTRLTVT.

The V gene is TRBV5-1, the J gene TRBJ2-2; 7 nucleotides match TRBD2. J was trimmed by 2 bases and V by 7 bases; bases with no gene match: 8. Germline assignment: CDR1 SGHRS and CDR2 YFSETQ. This CDR3 has 15 residues. The CDR3 region has the DNA TGCGCCAGCTCGTGGCTAGCGGATAACACCGGGGAGCTGTTTTTT. Amino acids: CASSWLADNTGELFF.

CDR3 in amino acids: CASSLVAGAPSYNEQFF. The CDR3 region has the DNA TGTGCCAGCAGCTTAGTGGCGGGAGCCCCTTCCTACAATGAGCAGTTCTTC. The rearrangement links TRBV7-2 to TRBJ2-1; 7 nucleotides agree with TRBD2. J was trimmed by 1 base and V by 1 base; bases with no gene match: 7. The CDR3 consists of 17 residues. Looked up from germline, CDR1 is SGHTA and CDR2 is FQGNSA.

The chain joins TRBV7-6 to TRBJ1-3; D is uncertain. The CDR3 has 13 amino acids. The V and J ends lost 3 bases and 3 bases respectively, with 6 bases between them. Germline V gene sequence: CDR1 SGHVS, CDR2 FNYEAQ. CDR3 in DNA: TGTGCCAGCAGCTTCTTGTATGGAAACACCATATATTTT. It encodes CASSFLYGNTIYF.

The rearrangement joins TRBV25-1 to TRBJ1-3; D gene unclear. This CDR3 is built from 15 residues. Trimming took off 6 bases at V and 0 bases at J, with 12 bases between the two ends. Germline V CDR1 and CDR2: MGHDK, SYGVNS. The CDR3 region is CASRAFGSSGNTIYF. Written as DNA, the CDR3 is TGTGCCAGCAGAGCTTTCGGTTCCTCTGGAAACACCATATATTTT.

The gene calls are TRBV7-6 and TRBJ2-7; D may be TRBD2 (5 bases). V lost 5 bases, J lost 2 bases, and 10 bases lay in between. CDR1 and CDR2 (germline): SGHVS, FNYEAQ. CDR3 size: 13 residues. The CDR3, as DNA: TGTGCCAGCAGCCCTAGCCCCCCCTACGAGCAGTACTTC. It specifies CASSPSPPYEQYF.

This CDR3 is CASSPGTSGNNEQFF. The CDR3 DNA reads as TGTGCCAGCAGCCCCGGGACTAGCGGGAACAATGAGCAGTTCTTC. This chain joins TRBV9 and TRBJ2-1, with TRBD2 matching over 13 bases. J was trimmed by 5 bases and V by 4 bases; bases with no gene match: 3. Per germline, CDR1 SGDLS and CDR2 YYNGEE. CDR3 length equals 15 residues.

The chain employs TRBV5-8 and TRBJ1-5, with 10 nucleotides matching TRBD1. Germline trimming cut 2 bases from V and 4 bases from J; bases unmatched to any gene: 3. Germline assignment: CDR1 SGHTS and CDR2 YDEGEE. The CDR3 contains 15 residues. For the CDR3, the DNA is TGTGCCAGCAGCTTAGGGACAGGGGTAAATCAGCCCCAGCATTTT. Translated: CASSLGTGVNQPQHF.

The chain recombines TRBV11-3 with TRBJ2-2; 8 bases are a match to TRBD1. The CDR3 is made up of 15 amino acids. V lost 6 bases and J lost 7; bases outside the gene matches: 10. Germline loops: CDR1 SGHNT, CDR2 YENEEA. The CDR3 region has the DNA TGTGCCAGCAGACCAGGACAGGGTGGCCACGGGGAGCTGTTTTTT. Its protein product is CASRPGQGGHGELFF.

Remarks on this clone: The junction does not match germline at one end; this may be a read error. The rearrangement uses TRBV25-1 and TRBJ2-3; possibly TRBD2 for D (6 bases). The CDR3 runs to 12 residues. Germline assignment: CDR1 MGHDK and CDR2 SYGVNS. CDR3 loop: CVSSVAGYTQYF. The DNA for the CDR3 is TGTGTCAGCAGTGTCGCGGGGTATACGCAGTATTTT.

The rearrangement uses TRBV27 and TRBJ1-1; a weak D match, TRBD1 (5 bases). Germline V gene sequence: CDR1 MNHEY, CDR2 SMNVEV (reference sequence). This CDR3 has 14 amino acids. V was clipped by 4 bases and J by 1 base, with 10 bases between them. The CDR3 DNA reads TGTGCCAGCAGTTCCCGCGGGGGGAACACTGAAGCTTTCTTT. Amino acid sequence: CASSSRGGNTEAFF.

This sequence joins TRBV7-3 and TRBJ2-3, with TRBD1 identical over 11 bases. This CDR3 is 16 amino acids long. V lost 1 base to trimming and J lost 1 base; unmatched junction nucleotides: 1. CDR1 is SGHTA and CDR2 is FQGTGA in the germline V gene. CDR3 DNA: TGTGCCAGCAGCTTAAGGGGACAGGGGGGCACAGATACGCAGTATTTT. Its protein is CASSLRGQGGTDTQYF.

CDR3 sequence (DNA): TGCGCCAGCAGCCATTTGGACCTAGGACTTAGCGGAAACAATGAGCAGTTCTTC. Translation: CASSHLDLGLSGNNEQFF. The V gene is TRBV4-1, the J gene TRBJ2-1; TRBD2 might be the D (6 bases). CDR1 and CDR2 (germline): MGHRA, YSYEKL. The length of the CDR3 is 18 residues. V was clipped by 3 bases and J by 5 bases, with 23 bases between them.

The chain is built from TRBV5-5 and TRBJ1-2, with 11 bases matching TRBD1. Germline CDR1 SGHKS, CDR2 YYEKEE (reference sequence). V lost 2 bases, J lost 8 bases, and 8 bases stayed unmatched. The CDR3 is 15 amino acids. The CDR3 loop is CASSFSGTGGWGYTF. As DNA, the CDR3 is TGTGCCAGCAGCTTCTCCGGGACAGGGGGTTGGGGCTACACCTTC.